The present T cell receptor beta chain was sequenced within a study of T cells in women clearing cervical HPV infection. General study points: Unknown T-cell numbers per sample may underlie the richness differences.

Generated by immunoSEQ multiplex PCR, the TCRdb table keeps only in-frame clones and is missing some. Seen in this sample are about 14,000 clones; the ten most common clones hold 6.5% to 8%. Comments on this clone: Its specificity is not known. The sequence runs out 3 residues before the end of the CDR3; the remainder is reconstructed from the germline J gene.

All participants had a single incident cervical HPV16 infection, and prevalent HPV16 infections were excluded. V shed 5 bases and J shed 2 bases, with 12 bases lying between them. The CDR3 has 14 amino acids. Germline V gives CDR1 KGHSH, CDR2 LQKENI. This sequence was found in a woman between 18 and 75 years old with a cervical HPV16 infection that either progressed to CIN3+ or cleared (not recorded which). The sample taken for sequencing was blood buffy coat. The chain is built from TRBV18 and TRBJ1-1, with a possible D match to TRBD1 (6 bases). The DNA read from the CDR3 is TGTGCCAGCTCAAAGGACAGTACTAACACTGAA. It translates to CASSKDSTNTE. The full CDR3 is CASSKDSTNTEAFF. The full variable domain, rest sourced from reference TRBV18 and TRBJ1-1, is NAGVMQNPRHLVRRRGQEARLRCSPMKGHSHVYWYRQLPEEGLKFMVYLQKENIIDESGMPKERFSAEFPKEGPSILRIQQVVRGDSAAYFCASSKDSTNTEAFFGQGTRLTVV.